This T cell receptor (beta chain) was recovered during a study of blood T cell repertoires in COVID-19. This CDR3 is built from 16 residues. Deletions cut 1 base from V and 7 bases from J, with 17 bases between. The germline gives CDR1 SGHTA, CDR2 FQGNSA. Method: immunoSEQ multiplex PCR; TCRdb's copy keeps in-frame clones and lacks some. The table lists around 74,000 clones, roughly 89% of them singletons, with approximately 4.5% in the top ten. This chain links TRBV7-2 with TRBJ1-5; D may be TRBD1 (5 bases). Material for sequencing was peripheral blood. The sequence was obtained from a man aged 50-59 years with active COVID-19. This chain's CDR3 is CASSLDQGRGGQPQHF. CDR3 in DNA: TGTGCCAGCAGCTTAGACCAGGGCCGGGGAGGGCAGCCCCAGCATTTT.